Listed here is a single T cell receptor (beta chain). CDR3 length: 14 amino acids. Germline CDR1 reads LNHNV; CDR2 reads YYDKDF (reference sequence). V dropped 5 bases and J dropped 4 bases, with 12 bases sitting between them. The sample comes from a study of T cell responses to AZD1222 COVID-19 vaccine. Some clones are missing from TCRdb's copy, which holds only in-frame ones; the method was immunoSEQ multiplex PCR. The sample has 250,000 or so clones, roughly 93% seen once; the top ten hold 0.55%. The sample in question was peripheral blood, obtained on day 0 of AZD1222 vaccination. The sequence was obtained from an adult in good health. This chain joins TRBV15 and TRBJ2-1; tentatively, D is TRBD2 (5 bases). This chain's CDR3 is CATSGSAVYNEQFF. The CDR3 DNA sequence: TGTGCCACCAGCGGGTCAGCGGTTTACAATGAGCAGTTCTTC.